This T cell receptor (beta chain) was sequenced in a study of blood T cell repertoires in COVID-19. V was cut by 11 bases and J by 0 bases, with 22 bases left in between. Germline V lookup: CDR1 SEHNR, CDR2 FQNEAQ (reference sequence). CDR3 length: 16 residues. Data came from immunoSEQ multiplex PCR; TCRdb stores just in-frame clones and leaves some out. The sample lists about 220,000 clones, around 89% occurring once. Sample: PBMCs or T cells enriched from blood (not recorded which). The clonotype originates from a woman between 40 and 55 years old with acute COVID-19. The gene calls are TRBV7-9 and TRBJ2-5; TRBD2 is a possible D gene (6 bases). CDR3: CASQWFGGTYQETQYF. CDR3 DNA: TGTGCCTCCCAATGGTTTGGGGGGACGTACCAAGAGACCCAGTACTTC. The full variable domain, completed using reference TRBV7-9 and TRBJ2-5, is DTGVSQNPRHKITKRGQNVTFRCDPISEHNRLYWYRQTLGQGPEFLTYFQNEAQLEKSRLLSDRFSAERPKGSFSTLEIQRTEQGDSAMYLCASQWFGGTYQETQYFGPGTRLLVL.